The rows below give T cell receptor beta chains drawn from one sample of a study of blood T cell repertoires in COVID-19. Sequencing used immunoSEQ multiplex PCR; TCRdb keeps in-frame clones, though not all of them. Of around 65,000 clones in the sample, about 81% were seen once. The sample comprised peripheral blood. The source of these receptors is a human donor in a cohort sampled during active COVID-19. CDR3s include the opening cysteine and the closing phenylalanine or tryptophan. A D gene is named only where the DNA matches it firmly. The listing skips clone size in some rows; elsewhere it reads once, few, many or a size class.

abundance: -; v_gene: TRBV29-1; d_gene: TRBD1; j_gene: TRBJ1-1; CDR3aa: CSAFWGWGTGDTEAFF; CDR3nt: TGCAGCGCTTTTTGGGGGTGGGGGACAGGGGACACTGAAGCTTTCTTT
abundance: -; v_gene: TRBV24-1; d_gene: -; j_gene: TRBJ2-5; CDR3aa: CATTAEPGRETQYF; CDR3nt: TGTGCCACCACTGCCGAACCCGGTCGGGAGACCCAGTACTTC
abundance: -; v_gene: TRBV6-5; d_gene: TRBD1; j_gene: TRBJ1-5; CDR3aa: CATDRAFNQPQHF; CDR3nt: TGTGCCACGGACAGGGCTTTCAATCAGCCCCAGCATTTT
abundance: -; v_gene: TRBV28; d_gene: TRBD2; j_gene: TRBJ2-1; CDR3aa: CASSAGTSGRFRDEQFF; CDR3nt: TGTGCCAGCAGTGCCGGGACTAGCGGGAGATTTCGCGATGAGCAGTTCTTC
abundance: -; v_gene: TRBV12-3/TRBV12-4; d_gene: -; j_gene: TRBJ2-1; CDR3aa: CASSSSDEQFF; CDR3nt: -
abundance: -; v_gene: TRBV7-2; d_gene: -; j_gene: TRBJ1-1; CDR3aa: CASSLEPGMNTEAFF; CDR3nt: TGTGCCAGCAGCTTAGAGCCGGGAATGAACACTGAAGCTTTCTTT
abundance: -; v_gene: TRBV30; d_gene: TRBD1; j_gene: TRBJ2-7; CDR3aa: CAWSWGQPYEQYF; CDR3nt: TGTGCCTGGAGTTGGGGACAGCCTTACGAGCAGTACTTC
abundance: -; v_gene: TRBV5-1; d_gene: -; j_gene: TRBJ1-3; CDR3aa: CASSAGALISGNTIYF; CDR3nt: TGCGCCAGCAGCGCAGGGGCACTCATCTCTGGAAACACCATATATTTT
abundance: few; v_gene: TRBV19; d_gene: -; j_gene: TRBJ2-1; CDR3aa: CASRVAGSSYNEQFF; CDR3nt: TGTGCCAGTCGTGTCGCGGGGAGCTCCTACAATGAGCAGTTCTTC
abundance: -; v_gene: TRBV2; d_gene: -; j_gene: TRBJ2-2; CDR3aa: CASSRGGLNTGELFF; CDR3nt: TGTGCCAGCAGTAGAGGAGGGTTGAACACCGGGGAGCTGTTTTTT
abundance: once; v_gene: TRBV28; d_gene: TRBD2; j_gene: TRBJ2-7; CDR3aa: CASSSWGLAGHSYEQYF; CDR3nt: TGTGCCAGCAGTAGTTGGGGACTAGCGGGGCACTCCTACGAGCAGTACTTC
abundance: -; v_gene: TRBV19; d_gene: -; j_gene: TRBJ2-1; CDR3aa: CASSIRVSYNEQFF; CDR3nt: TGTGCCAGTAGTATCAGGGTCTCCTACAATGAGCAGTTCTTC
abundance: -; v_gene: TRBV9; d_gene: TRBD1; j_gene: TRBJ2-1; CDR3aa: CASSVGQGFNEQFF; CDR3nt: TGTGCCAGCAGCGTAGGACAGGGATTTAATGAGCAGTTCTTC
abundance: -; v_gene: TRBV27; d_gene: TRBD2; j_gene: TRBJ2-1; CDR3aa: CASSFSGGNEQFF; CDR3nt: TGTGCCAGCAGTTTCTCGGGGGGGAATGAGCAGTTCTTC
abundance: -; v_gene: TRBV5-1; d_gene: TRBD1; j_gene: TRBJ1-1; CDR3aa: CASSLAHRGGTEAFF; CDR3nt: TGCGCCAGCAGCTTGGCCCACAGGGGGGGCACTGAAGCTTTCTTT
abundance: -; v_gene: TRBV3-1/TRBV3-2; d_gene: -; j_gene: TRBJ2-7; CDR3aa: CASSQDNGGLYEQYF; CDR3nt: TGTGCCAGCAGCCAAGATAACGGGGGACTCTACGAGCAGTACTTC
abundance: -; v_gene: TRBV9; d_gene: TRBD2; j_gene: TRBJ2-1; CDR3aa: CASSVAERGDQFF; CDR3nt: TGTGCCAGCAGCGTAGCGGAGCGGGGGGATCAGTTCTTC
abundance: -; v_gene: TRBV5-6; d_gene: TRBD1; j_gene: TRBJ2-1; CDR3aa: CASSSRDRVFYEQFF; CDR3nt: TGTGCCAGCAGCTCCCGGGACAGGGTATTTTATGAGCAGTTCTTC
abundance: once; v_gene: TRBV18; d_gene: -; j_gene: TRBJ1-2; CDR3aa: CASSRAVDGYTF; CDR3nt: TGTGCCAGCTCACGGGCCGTCGATGGCTACACCTTC
abundance: -; v_gene: TRBV27; d_gene: TRBD1; j_gene: TRBJ2-2; CDR3aa: CASSFGQGDTGELFF; CDR3nt: TGTGCCAGCAGTTTCGGACAGGGGGACACCGGGGAGCTGTTTTTT
abundance: -; v_gene: TRBV18; d_gene: TRBD1; j_gene: TRBJ2-6; CDR3aa: CASSPPRGLSGANVLTF; CDR3nt: TGTGCCAGCTCACCACCCAGGGGGTTATCTGGGGCCAACGTCCTGACTTTC
abundance: -; v_gene: TRBV5-1; d_gene: -; j_gene: TRBJ2-7; CDR3aa: CASSPDGRRSGEQYF; CDR3nt: TGCGCCAGCAGCCCCGACGGGCGTAGATCGGGAGAGCAGTACTTC
abundance: -; v_gene: TRBV6-6; d_gene: -; j_gene: TRBJ2-1; CDR3aa: CASRRRDTNEQFF; CDR3nt: TGTGCCAGCAGGCGCCGGGACACCAATGAGCAGTTCTTC
abundance: -; v_gene: TRBV10-3; d_gene: TRBD1; j_gene: TRBJ2-5; CDR3aa: CAISETPGQGKETQYF; CDR3nt: TGTGCCATCAGTGAGACGCCGGGACAGGGGAAAGAGACCCAGTACTTC
abundance: -; v_gene: TRBV9; d_gene: -; j_gene: TRBJ2-5; CDR3aa: CASSGQGGGWETQYF; CDR3nt: TGTGCCAGCAGCGGACAGGGAGGAGGCTGGGAGACCCAGTACTTC
abundance: -; v_gene: TRBV19; d_gene: -; j_gene: TRBJ1-1; CDR3aa: CASSIGRSEAFF; CDR3nt: TGTGCCAGTAGTATAGGCAGATCTGAAGCTTTCTTT
abundance: -; v_gene: TRBV7-2; d_gene: TRBD1; j_gene: TRBJ1-2; CDR3aa: CASSRDRDYGYTF; CDR3nt: TGTGCCAGCAGCCGGGACAGGGACTATGGCTACACCTTC
abundance: -; v_gene: TRBV27; d_gene: TRBD2; j_gene: TRBJ2-7; CDR3aa: CASSPTRAGGSYEQYF; CDR3nt: TGTGCCAGCAGTCCGACCCGAGCGGGAGGATCCTACGAGCAGTACTTC
abundance: -; v_gene: TRBV7-3; d_gene: TRBD2; j_gene: TRBJ2-7; CDR3aa: CASSSVLAGLYEQYF; CDR3nt: TGTGCCAGCAGCTCAGTTCTAGCGGGGCTCTACGAGCAGTACTTC